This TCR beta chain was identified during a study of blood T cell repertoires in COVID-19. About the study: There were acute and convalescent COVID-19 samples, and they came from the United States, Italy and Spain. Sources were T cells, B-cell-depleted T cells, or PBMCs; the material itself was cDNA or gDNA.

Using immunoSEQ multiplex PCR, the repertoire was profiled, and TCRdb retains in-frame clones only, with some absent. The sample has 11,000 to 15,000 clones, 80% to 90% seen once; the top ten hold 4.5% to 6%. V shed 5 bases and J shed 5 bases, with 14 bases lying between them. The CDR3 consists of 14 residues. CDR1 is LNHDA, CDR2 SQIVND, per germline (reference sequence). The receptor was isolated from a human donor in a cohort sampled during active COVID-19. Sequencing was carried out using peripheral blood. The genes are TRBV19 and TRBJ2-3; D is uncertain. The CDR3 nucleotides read TGTGCCAGTAGTGTTCTTGCGGAACGAGATACGCAGTATTTT. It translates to CASSVLAERDTQYF.